This TCR beta chain was identified in a study of T cell responses to AZD1222 COVID-19 vaccine. This CDR3 spans 13 amino acids. V lost 6 bases and J 2 bases, leaving 10 bases between the germline ends. Germline V gives CDR1 SGHTA, CDR2 FQGNSA. Worth noting for this clone: Its specificity is unknown.

Study-level findings and limits: Close to half of all spike-specific TCRs reportedly target regions of the variants that are unmutated. Regions 160-218 and 743-854 dominated among vaccine-associated CD4 TCRs spanning spike. Clonal diversity may have been underestimated in mostly white British donors. Repertoires were obtained only post-peak T cell response.

Sequencing was performed with immunoSEQ multiplex PCR; in TCRdb, only in-frame clones are kept and a portion is missing. The sample holds 90,000 to 130,000 clones; 87% are singletons and the top ten take about 3%. The V gene is TRBV7-2, the J gene TRBJ1-2, with D unclear. This receptor was obtained from an adult in good health. The sample was peripheral blood, taken on day 0 of AZD1222 vaccination. CDR3 nucleotides: TGTGCCAGCAGGCCTACAACCAACTATGGCTACACCTTC. This sequence encodes CASRPTTNYGYTF.